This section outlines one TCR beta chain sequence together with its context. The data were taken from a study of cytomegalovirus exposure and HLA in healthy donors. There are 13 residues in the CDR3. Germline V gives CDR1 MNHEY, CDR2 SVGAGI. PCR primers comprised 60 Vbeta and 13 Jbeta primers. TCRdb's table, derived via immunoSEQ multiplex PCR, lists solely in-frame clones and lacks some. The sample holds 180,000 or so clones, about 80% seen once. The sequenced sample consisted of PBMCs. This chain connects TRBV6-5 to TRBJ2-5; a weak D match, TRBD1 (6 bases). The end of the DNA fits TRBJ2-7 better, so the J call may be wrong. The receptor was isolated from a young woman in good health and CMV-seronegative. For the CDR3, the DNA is TGTGCCAGCAGTCGCGGACAGCTCTACGAGCAGTACTTC. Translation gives CASSRGQLYEQYF.